Shown below are 15 T cell receptor beta chains from a single sample sequenced in a study of T cells in Graves' hyperthyroidism and ophthalmopathy. It was RNA transcripts that yielded the amplified TCR beta CDR3 regions. The primer set for the first-round RT-PCR of the TCR CDR3 was HTBI. TCRdb re-analysed the multiplex PCR reads in MiXCR, keeping a single row per CDR3 protein. Of about 380,000 distinct CDR3 sequences listed, approximately 15% are singletons. Sequencing was carried out using blood. The receptors stem from an older woman with Graves' hyperthyroidism.

This clonotype was found many times. The chain combines TRBV18 with TRBJ2-7; maybe TRBD1 (6 bases). This CDR3 is 13 amino acids long. Trimming removed 3 bases from V and 3 bases from J, with 9 bases in between. CDR1 is KGHSH and CDR2 is LQKENI in the germline V gene. CDR3 sequence (DNA): TGTGCCAGCTCACCCCGGACAGACTACGAGCAGTACTTC. This encodes CASSPRTDYEQYF.

This clonotype was observed many times. The chain couples TRBV7-9 to TRBJ2-3; possibly TRBD1 for D (6 bases). CDR3 size: 13 residues. Germline V gives CDR1 SEHNR, CDR2 FQNEAQ (reference sequence). V lost 4 bases to trimming and J lost 7 bases, with 12 bases between them. In nucleotides, the CDR3 is TGTGCCAGCAGCTCTCGACAGGACAATACGCAGTATTTT. It specifies CASSSRQDNTQYF.

In its sample, this clonotype was seen many times. The rearrangement uses TRBV3-1 and TRBJ2-3; D is unclear. This CDR3 has 13 amino acids. The germline V gene encodes CDR1 LGHDT and CDR2 YNNKEL (reference sequence). V was cut by 1 base and J by 4 bases, with 6 bases left in between. CDR3 nucleotides: TGTGCCAGCAGCCAAGGCCATGCAGATACGCAGTATTTT. Encoded protein: CASSQGHADTQYF.

This clonotype was seen ten or more times. The chain recombines TRBV11-3 with TRBJ2-7; D unresolved. V shed 3 bases and J shed 7 bases, with 10 bases lying between them. CDR1 SGHNT and CDR2 YENEEA come from the germline V gene. The CDR3 sequence is 12 residues long. The CDR3 bases are TGTGCCAGCAGCTTCCTAGGAATGGAGCAGTACTTC. It codes for CASSFLGMEQYF.

The V call is TRBV20-1, the J call TRBJ1-3; TRBD1 matches at 9 bases. The V and J ends lost 1 base and 4 bases, in that order; junction bases with no gene match: 5. Germline CDR1 DFQATT, CDR2 SNEGSKA (reference sequence). The CDR3 loop spans 15 amino acids. The CDR3 nucleotides read TGCAGTGCTAGAGCCGGGACAGGGCACGGAAACACCATATATTTT. Translation: CSARAGTGHGNTIYF.

A few counts support this clonotype. The chain is built from TRBV5-6 and TRBJ2-1; TRBD2 might be the D (6 bases). The CDR3 loop spans 13 amino acids. Trimming pared 4 bases from V and 7 bases from J, leaving 12 bases between. Germline CDR1 reads SGHDT; CDR2 reads YYEEEE. CDR3 residues: CASSPGLNNEQFF. CDR3 nucleotide sequence: TGTGCCAGCAGCCCGGGACTGAATAATGAGCAGTTCTTC.

This clonotype was detected many times. The chain has TRBV18 and TRBJ1-1; 8 bases map to TRBD1. The CDR3 covers 14 residues. Looked up from germline, CDR1 is KGHSH and CDR2 is LQKENI. Unmatched junction bases numbered 2, after V lost 5 bases and J lost 0 bases. CDR3 loop: CASSGTGLNTEAFF. The CDR3 DNA is TGTGCCAGCTCAGGGACAGGTTTGAACACTGAAGCTTTCTTT.

The chain employs TRBV19 and TRBJ2-1; 7 positions agree with TRBD1. The CDR3 has 13 residues. The V and J ends lost 4 bases and 7 bases, in that order; junction bases with no gene match: 4. Germline-derived CDR1 and CDR2 are LNHDA and SQIVND (reference sequence). CDR3 sequence reads: CASSRQGRNEQFF. In nucleotides, the CDR3 is TGTGCCAGTAGTAGACAGGGTCGGAATGAGCAGTTCTTC.

This clonotype has at least ten counts. The rearrangement uses TRBV2 and TRBJ2-1, with TRBD1 matching 9 bases. The V gene end was trimmed by 1 base and the J gene end by 7 bases; junction bases not matched to a gene: 2. The length of the CDR3 is 14 residues. CDR1 SNHLY and CDR2 FYNNEI come from the germline V gene. The CDR3: CASSEDRGRNEQFF. In DNA, the CDR3 is TGTGCCAGCAGTGAAGACAGGGGGCGTAATGAGCAGTTCTTC.

In its sample, this clonotype was seen a few times. This may stem from a read error, because a much larger clone lies one nucleotide away. The chain is built from TRBV3-1 and TRBJ1-2; 10 bases are a match to TRBD1. The CDR3 is 16 amino acids. Germline V CDR1 and CDR2: LGHDT, YNNKEL (reference sequence). In nucleotides, the CDR3 is TGTGCCAGCAGCCAAGTGGACAGGGGGGAGTACTATGGCCACACCTTC. It specifies CASSQVDRGEYYGHTF.

This clonotype was seen many times. The chain joins TRBV7-9 to TRBJ2-5; D is possibly TRBD2 (6 bases). The germline gives CDR1 SEHNR, CDR2 FQNEAQ (reference sequence). Trimming shortened V by 5 bases and J by 5 bases, and 15 bases separated the two germline ends. CDR3 length equals 14 residues. The CDR3 reads CASSPPGLHETQYF. The CDR3 DNA is TGTGCCAGCAGCCCCCCGGGACTGCACGAGACCCAGTACTTC. Combining the CDR3 with reference TRBV7-9 and TRBJ2-5 gives the whole variable domain DTGVSQNPRHKITKRGQNVTFRCDPISEHNRLYWYRQTLGQGPEFLTYFQNEAQLEKSRLLSDRFSAERPKGSFSTLEIQRTEQGDSAMYLCASSPPGLHETQYFGPGTRLLVL.

This clonotype was found many times. CDR3 DNA sequence: TGTGCCAGCAGTTCCAAGAAGGGGGCCACCTATAATTCACCCCTCCACTTT. Protein product: CASSSKKGATYNSPLHF. The chain couples TRBV27 to TRBJ1-6, with 7 positions matching TRBD1. The CDR3 covers 17 residues. V lost 4 bases, J lost 2 bases, and 8 bases stayed unmatched. Looked up from germline, CDR1 is MNHEY and CDR2 is SMNVEV (reference sequence).

V and J are TRBV20-1 and TRBJ1-2; D is ambiguous. CDR1 is DFQATT and CDR2 is SNEGSKA in the germline V gene (reference sequence). The ends were cut back, 1 base at V and 2 bases at J, with 5 bases in the middle. This CDR3 contains 12 residues. The CDR3 region has the DNA TGCAGTGCTAGAGTGCGGAACTATGGCTACACCTTC. It yields the protein CSARVRNYGYTF.

This clonotype has ten or more counts. The chain is built from TRBV2 and TRBJ2-5; 11 bases line up with TRBD2. CDR3 size: 13 residues. Germline-derived CDR1 and CDR2 are SNHLY and FYNNEI. The junction had 2 bases not matched to a gene; V was cut back by 7 bases and J by 4 bases. CDR3 residues: CASKGTSGETQYF. CDR3 nucleotide sequence: TGTGCCAGCAAGGGGACTAGCGGAGAGACCCAGTACTTC.

This clonotype has more than one count but fewer than ten. The V gene is TRBV20-1, the J gene TRBJ2-1; weak D call: TRBD2 (5 bases). The CDR3 loop spans 16 amino acids. V lost 5 bases to trimming and J lost 3 bases, with 20 bases between them. The germline CDR1 and CDR2 sequences are DFQATT and SNEGSKA (reference sequence). The CDR3, as DNA: TGCAGTGCTCGGCGCGCGGGCCCTGGGTTCTACAATGAGCAGTTCTTC. This sequence encodes CSARRAGPGFYNEQFF.